One T cell receptor (beta chain) is described in this entry. Its antigen is still unknown. A sample-barcoded 5' primer and a J-beta primer mix were used in a second PCR of roughly 6 to 11 cycles. A 12-random-nucleotide template-switch adaptor tagged each cDNA molecule. TCRdb reanalysed the 5' RACE reads using MiXCR and keeps one entry per CDR3 protein. The sample includes 1.8 million or so distinct CDR3 sequences, more than 35% seen only once; the top ten take about 23%. J gave up 13 bases and V 4 bases, and 16 bases lay outside the gene matches. CDR3 length: 15 amino acids. Per the germline V gene, CDR1 is MGHRA and CDR2 is YSYEKL. The data stem from a study of blood T cells in healthy people across ages. Overall study findings and caveats: The lack of PBMC sorting stopped any conclusive naive versus antigen-experienced comparison.

What was sequenced was blood. The rearrangement uses TRBV4-1 and TRBJ2-4; 7 bases fit TRBD1. The sequence came from a human donor in good health. The CDR3 nucleotides are TGCGCCAGCAGCCCGGCGACAGGGCGGACCTACAAGCAGTACTTC. Translation: CASSPATGRTYKQYF.